The 31 T cell receptor beta chains below all came from one sample that was sequenced in a study of T cells in Graves' hyperthyroidism and ophthalmopathy. RNA transcripts were the template for amplifying TCR beta CDR3 regions. First-round RT-PCR targeting the TCR CDR3 was performed with the HTBI primer set. TCRdb redid the calling of the multiplex PCR reads with MiXCR, one entry per CDR3 protein. The sample includes 600,000 to 700,000 distinct CDR3 sequences, 14% to 15% of them seen just once. The sequenced sample was blood. Every receptor here comes from a woman aged 40 to 50 with Graves' ophthalmopathy.

This clonotype was counted at least ten times. The rearrangement uses TRBV29-1 and TRBJ2-7, with D unresolved. The CDR3 is 13 amino acids. The V end lost 4 bases, the J end lost 1 base, and 11 bases lay between the germline ends. CDR1 is SQVTM and CDR2 is ANQGSEA in the germline V gene. This CDR3 reads CSVASPASYEQYF. DNA for the CDR3: TGCAGCGTTGCATCACCAGCTTCCTACGAGCAGTACTTC.

This clonotype turned up a few times. This chain joins TRBV28 and TRBJ2-2, with 7 bases lining up with TRBD1. The CDR3 runs 14 residues. V trimming: 6 bases; J trimming: 5 bases; junction bases outside the gene matches: 6. Germline V gene sequence: CDR1 MDHEN, CDR2 SYDVKM. The CDR3 is CASSKGQITGELFF. The CDR3 nucleotides read TGTGCCAGCAGCAAGGGACAGATAACCGGGGAGCTGTTTTTT.

There are many counts of this clonotype. The chain joins TRBV19 to TRBJ1-2; 7 nucleotides agree with TRBD1. Trimming took 8 bases from V and 5 from J; bases not matched to a gene: 11. The CDR3 covers 14 residues. From germline, CDR1 is LNHDA and CDR2 SQIVND (reference sequence). CDR3 nucleotide sequence: TGTGCCAGTGCACCGGGACAGTTAATTTATGGCTACACCTTC. Its translation is CASAPGQLIYGYTF.

At least ten counts were recorded for this clonotype. The CDR3 is CASRRDRTKETQYF. In nucleotides, the CDR3 is TGTGCCAGTAGGAGGGACAGGACCAAAGAGACCCAGTACTTC. This rearrangement joins TRBV19 to TRBJ2-5; 8 bases agree with TRBD1. This CDR3 contains 14 residues. The V gene's germline CDR1 is LNHDA and CDR2 SQIVND (reference sequence). J was trimmed by 3 bases and V by 6 bases; bases with no gene match: 6.

This clonotype showed up many times. The genes are TRBV12-3 or TRBV12-4 and TRBJ2-2; D gene ambiguous. CDR3 length: 13 amino acids. Trimming shortened V by 5 bases and J by 6 bases, and 10 bases separated the two germline ends. For the CDR3, the DNA is TGTGCCAGCAGTAACAGTGATTCCGGGGAGCTGTTTTTT. This codes for CASSNSDSGELFF.

CDR3 in DNA: TGTGCCTGGAGTTTTTCTCCCGGGGAGCTGTTTTTT. This gives the protein CAWSFSPGELFF. The genes are TRBV30 and TRBJ2-2; the D is unclear. The CDR3 spans 12 residues. V lost 2 bases and J 6 bases, leaving 7 bases between the germline ends. Looked up from germline, CDR1 is GTSNPN and CDR2 is SVGIG (reference sequence). The entire variable domain, with the rest obtained from reference TRBV30 and TRBJ2-2, is as follows: SQTIHQWPATLVQPVGSPLSLECTVEGTSNPNLYWYRQAAGRGLQLLFYSVGIGQISSEVPQNLSASRPQDRQFILSSKKLLLSDSGFYLCAWSFSPGELFFGEGSRLTVL.

The CDR3: CAISESAGGAYEQYF. In DNA form, the CDR3 reads TGTGCCATCAGTGAGTCTGCGGGAGGGGCCTACGAGCAGTACTTC. V and J are TRBV10-3 and TRBJ2-7, with 9 nucleotides matching TRBD2. This CDR3 comprises 15 residues. From germline, CDR1 is ENHRY and CDR2 SYGVKD. V shed 0 bases and J 2 bases; nucleotides not matched to a gene: 2.

This clonotype was seen many times. The CDR3 sequence is CASSAKTGPVPYEQYF. The CDR3 coding sequence is TGTGCCAGCAGCGCTAAGACAGGGCCGGTTCCCTACGAGCAGTACTTC. The V gene is TRBV7-8, the J gene TRBJ2-7, with 7 positions matching TRBD1. The CDR3 extends over 16 amino acids. Germline loops: CDR1 SGHVS, CDR2 FQNEAQ. The J segment lost 2 bases and the V segment lost 5 bases, leaving 12 bases of the junction unmatched.

This clonotype has only a few counts. The gene calls are TRBV4-2 and TRBJ2-7; D possibly corresponds to TRBD1 (5 bases). Trimming took 5 bases from V and 3 from J, leaving 14 bases between them. Per the germline V gene, CDR1 is LGHNA and CDR2 is YNFKEQ. This CDR3 is 14 amino acids long. The CDR3 coding sequence is TGTGCCAGCAGCAGGGCAGGGAAAGGCTACGAGCAGTACTTC. This translates into CASSRAGKGYEQYF.

CDR3 in amino acids: CASTTKVFIFF. For the CDR3, the DNA is TGTGCCAGCACCACCAAGGTATTCATCTTCTTT. This chain links TRBV28 with TRBJ1-1; D not resolved. Germline V gene lookup returns CDR1 MDHEN and CDR2 SYDVKM. The CDR3 spans 11 residues. V was cut by 7 bases and J by 14 bases, with 17 bases left in between.

This chain uses TRBV27 with TRBJ2-5; 7 nucleotides line up with TRBD1. The ends lost 4 bases at V and 5 bases at J; junction bases unmatched: 10. CDR1 and CDR2 (germline): MNHEY, SMNVEV (reference sequence). The CDR3 loop spans 15 amino acids. The CDR3 sequence: CASSSRTGPMETQYF. Here the CDR3 DNA reads TGTGCCAGCAGTTCTCGGACAGGTCCGATGGAGACCCAGTACTTC.

This clonotype was counted at least ten times. This chain joins TRBV5-1 and TRBJ2-2, with D uncertain. V was cut by 6 bases and J by 2 bases, with 8 bases left in between. CDR3 size: 13 residues. Germline V gene sequence: CDR1 SGHRS, CDR2 YFSETQ. DNA for the CDR3: TGCGCCAGCAAAAACTTAAACACCGGGGAGCTGTTTTTT. This sequence encodes CASKNLNTGELFF.

At least ten counts were recorded for this clonotype. The V call is TRBV12-3 or TRBV12-4, the J call TRBJ2-6; 8 nucleotides match TRBD2. This CDR3 comprises 16 residues. CDR3 loop: CAVSGGGSPGANVLTF. In nucleotides, the CDR3 is TGTGCAGTTTCGGGAGGGGGGTCTCCTGGGGCCAACGTCCTGACTTTC.

The chain joins TRBV11-3 to TRBJ1-1, with a tentative D call TRBD1 (5 bases). V was pared by 5 bases and J by 0 bases, with 10 bases between. Germline V gives CDR1 SGHNT, CDR2 YENEEA. CDR3 length: 14 residues. CDR3 sequence: CASSADSLNTEAFF. The CDR3 nucleotides are TGTGCCAGCAGCGCCGACAGCCTGAACACTGAAGCTTTCTTT.

This clonotype appeared many times. The chain combines TRBV28 with TRBJ2-5; D is unresolved. Trimming removed 6 bases from V and 2 bases from J, with 10 bases in between. This CDR3 spans 13 amino acids. Looked up from germline, CDR1 is MDHEN and CDR2 is SYDVKM. The CDR3 nucleotides are TGTGCCAGCAGCGGTGCAGTGCAAGAGACCCAGTACTTC. Translated: CASSGAVQETQYF.

This chain connects TRBV3-1 to TRBJ2-7, with D possibly matching TRBD1 (7 bases). This CDR3 is built from 17 residues. The germline V gene has CDR1 LGHDT and CDR2 YNNKEL (reference sequence). Trimming removed 1 base from V and 1 base from J, with 17 bases in between. CDR3 amino acids: CASSQASRGDASYEQYF. The CDR3 DNA is TGTGCCAGCAGCCAAGCCTCCAGGGGGGACGCTTCCTACGAGCAGTACTTC.

The chain is built from TRBV27 and TRBJ2-5, with no clear D. With 3 bases removed from V and 5 bases from J, the gap between germline ends came to 10 bases. The CDR3 has 13 residues. CDR1 MNHEY and CDR2 SMNVEV come from the germline V gene (reference sequence). The CDR3 loop reads CASSFFGQETQYF. DNA for the CDR3: TGTGCCAGCAGTTTTTTCGGTCAGGAGACCCAGTACTTC.

This clonotype has just a few counts. The chain recombines TRBV4-1 with TRBJ1-2; tentatively, D is TRBD1 (6 bases). Trimming removed 1 base from V and 3 bases from J, with 12 bases in between. Germline V gene sequence: CDR1 MGHRA, CDR2 YSYEKL. The CDR3 totals 15 residues. In nucleotides, the CDR3 is TGCGCCAGCAGCCAAGGTGGGGGCCATGACTATGGCTACACCTTC. Translated: CASSQGGGHDYGYTF.

This clonotype was picked up many times. The rearrangement uses TRBV2 and TRBJ1-3, with D possibly TRBD1 on 6 matching bases. The CDR3 sequence is 17 residues long. V dropped 6 bases and J dropped 0 bases, with 18 bases sitting between them. CDR1 is SNHLY, CDR2 FYNNEI, per germline. Here the CDR3 reads CASSQPTGAFSGNTIYF. In DNA, the CDR3 is TGTGCCAGCAGCCAGCCGACAGGAGCCTTCTCTGGAAACACCATATATTTT. The complete variable domain, with remaining parts taken from reference TRBV2 and TRBJ1-3, reads EPEVTQTPSHQVTQMGQEVILRCVPISNHLYFYWYRQILGQKVEFLVSFYNNEISEKSEIFDDQFSVERPDGSNFTLKIRSTKLEDSAMYFCASSQPTGAFSGNTIYFGEGSWLTVV.

This clonotype was observed many times. This sequence joins TRBV6-1 and TRBJ2-7, with 10 nucleotides matching TRBD1. Trimming at V came to 5 bases and at J to 6 bases, leaving 13 bases not matched to a gene. This CDR3 has 16 amino acids. The V gene's germline CDR1 is MNHNS and CDR2 SASEGT. The CDR3 bases are TGTGCCAGCAGTCTTATTCCGACAGGGGGCTTCCCCGAGCAGTACTTC. Its translation: CASSLIPTGGFPEQYF.

V and J are TRBV6-2 or TRBV6-3 and TRBJ1-1; D unresolved. The V end lost 4 bases, the J end lost 9 bases, and 15 bases lay between the germline ends. Germline V CDR1 and CDR2: MNHEY, SVGEGT. This CDR3 is built from 13 residues. The CDR3 sequence: CASSSLQESQAFF. The CDR3 nucleotides read TGTGCCAGCAGTTCCCTCCAGGAGTCGCAAGCTTTCTTT.

Many counts were recorded for this clonotype. This sequence joins TRBV6-5 and TRBJ2-2; D gene ambiguous. The germline V gene has CDR1 MNHEY and CDR2 SVGAGI. This CDR3 comprises 17 residues. V was shortened by 0 bases and J by 2 bases, with 13 bases between the two germline ends. The CDR3 loop is CASSYSGRVPNTGELFF. The CDR3, as DNA: TGTGCCAGCAGTTACTCGGGAAGGGTCCCTAACACCGGGGAGCTGTTTTTT.

The table lists this clonotype with many counts. The CDR3 region is CASSGWYSNQPQHF. CDR3 coding DNA: TGTGCCAGCAGTGGCTGGTATAGCAATCAGCCCCAGCATTTT. The genes are TRBV6-1 and TRBJ1-5, with D uncertain. The CDR3 contains 14 residues. The germline V gene encodes CDR1 MNHNS and CDR2 SASEGT. V was cut by 4 bases and J by 0 bases, with 7 bases left in between.

There are many counts of this clonotype. This chain links TRBV9 with TRBJ2-7, with TRBD2 matching 7 bases. V lost 0 bases and J lost 2; bases outside the gene matches: 2. The CDR3 length is 14 residues. CDR1 SGDLS and CDR2 YYNGEE come from the germline V gene. Written as DNA, the CDR3 is TGTGCCAGCAGCGTAGGACTAGCCGCCTACGAGCAGTACTTC. This translates into CASSVGLAAYEQYF.

The sample holds one count of this clonotype. The V call is TRBV15, the J call TRBJ2-7; 7 positions agree with TRBD1. From germline, CDR1 is LNHNV and CDR2 YYDKDF (reference sequence). The CDR3 sequence is 13 residues long. Trimming took 2 bases from V and 6 from J; bases not matched to a gene: 4. DNA of the CDR3: TGTGCCACCAGCAGATGGACAGGAACCGAGCAGTACTTC. It codes for CATSRWTGTEQYF.

This clonotype has ten or more counts. The junction departs from the called germline gene at one end, perhaps through a read error. V and J are TRBV15 and TRBJ2-5, with 7 positions matching TRBD1. This CDR3 has 12 amino acids. CDR1 is LNHNV and CDR2 is YYDKDF in the germline V gene (reference sequence). The CDR3 is CATGRGQETQYF. CDR3 nucleotides: TGTGCCACCGGCAGGGGGCAAGAGACCCAGTACTTC. The whole variable domain, filled in from reference TRBV15 and TRBJ2-5, reads DAMVIQNPRYQVTQFGKPVTLSCSQTLNHNVMYWYQQKSSQAPKLLFHYYDKDFNNEADTPDNFQSRRPNTSFCFLDIRSPGLGDTAMYLCATGRGQETQYFGPGTRLLVL.

This clonotype was counted ten times or more. The V call is TRBV28, the J call TRBJ2-7; the match to TRBD2 covers 8 bases. Germline V gives CDR1 MDHEN, CDR2 SYDVKM. The junction had 7 bases not matched to a gene; V was cut back by 5 bases and J by 4 bases. This CDR3 is 14 amino acids long. CDR3 nucleotide sequence: TGTGCCAGCAGTGTTACTAGCGGATATTACGAGCAGTACTTC. This gives the protein CASSVTSGYYEQYF.

This clonotype was detected ten times or more. The chain has TRBV6-2 or TRBV6-3 and TRBJ2-7, with a tentative D call TRBD2 (6 bases). Trimming shortened V by 6 bases and J by 5 bases, and 17 bases separated the two germline ends. The germline gives CDR1 MNHEY, CDR2 SVGEGT. The CDR3 runs 14 residues. The CDR3 spells CASRRLGAVNEQYF. CDR3 coding DNA: TGTGCCAGCAGAAGACTAGGGGCGGTGAACGAGCAGTACTTC.

This clonotype was counted ten times or more. The V call is TRBV28, the J call TRBJ2-7; possibly TRBD2 for D (5 bases). The CDR3 is 13 residues long. V was clipped by 7 bases and J by 3 bases, with 13 bases between them. Germline CDR1 reads MDHEN; CDR2 reads SYDVKM. The CDR3 DNA is TGTGCCAGCACCATAGCGACAAACTACGAGCAGTACTTC. This encodes CASTIATNYEQYF.

This clonotype was found many times. The V gene is TRBV7-2, the J gene TRBJ2-2; D is perhaps TRBD1 (5 bases). Germline lookup yields CDR1 SGHTA and CDR2 FQGNSA. V lost 2 bases, J lost 11 bases, and 9 bases lay in between. The CDR3 is 12 amino acids. CDR3 in DNA: TGTGCCAGCAGCTTAAAGGGGTTCGAGCTGTTTTTT. This gives the protein CASSLKGFELFF.

The table lists this clonotype with many counts. V usage is TRBV6-2 or TRBV6-3 and J usage is TRBJ2-6; 9 bases map to TRBD1. Losses at the gene ends were 11 bases for V and 0 bases for J; bases not matched to a gene: 14. This CDR3 contains 18 residues. The germline CDR1 and CDR2 sequences are MNHEY and SVGEGT. CDR3 residues: CASHPGTGRSSGANVLTF. The CDR3 DNA sequence: TGTGCCTCACACCCCGGGACAGGGCGAAGCTCTGGGGCCAACGTCCTGACTTTC.